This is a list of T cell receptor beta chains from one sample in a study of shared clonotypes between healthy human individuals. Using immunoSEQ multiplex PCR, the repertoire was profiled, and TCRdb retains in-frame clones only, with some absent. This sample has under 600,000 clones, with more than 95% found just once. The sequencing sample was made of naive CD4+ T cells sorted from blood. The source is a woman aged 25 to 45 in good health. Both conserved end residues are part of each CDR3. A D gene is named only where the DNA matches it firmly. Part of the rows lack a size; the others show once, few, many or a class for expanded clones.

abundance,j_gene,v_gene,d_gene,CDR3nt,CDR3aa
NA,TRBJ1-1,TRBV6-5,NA,TGTGCCAGCATAGGCGGGCGGGGCGGCACTGAAGCTTTCTTT,CASIGGRGGTEAFF
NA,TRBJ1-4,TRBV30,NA,TGTGCCTGGATGACAGGTGGGGGTGAAAAACTGTTTTTT,CAWMTGGGEKLFF
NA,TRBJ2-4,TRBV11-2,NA,TGTGCCAGCAGCTTAGATCCGGGATCGGCCAAAAACATTCAGTACTTC,CASSLDPGSAKNIQYF
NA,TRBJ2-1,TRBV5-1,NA,TGCGCCAGCAGCTTGGCGCTAGCGACTCGGCAGTTCTTC,CASSLALATRQFF
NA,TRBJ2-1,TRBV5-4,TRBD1,TGTGCCAGCAGCTTAGGGGACAGGGGCAAGTACAGCCACAATGAGCAGTTCTTC,CASSLGDRGKYSHNEQFF
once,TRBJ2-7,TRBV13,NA,TGTGCCAGCAGCTTAGGCAGGGCCCGCGAGCAGTACTTC,CASSLGRAREQYF
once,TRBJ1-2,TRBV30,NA,TGTGCCTGGAGTGTAGGTCAGGGCTCTAACTATGGCTACACCTTC,CAWSVGQGSNYGYTF
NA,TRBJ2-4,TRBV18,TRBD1,TGTGCCAGCTCAAACGGACAGGGGAACATTCAGTACTTC,CASSNGQGNIQYF
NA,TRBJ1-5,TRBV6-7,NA,TGTGCCAGCAGTTACCGATCTCCCAGCTACCCACCTAGCAATCAGCCCCAGCATTTT,CASSYRSPSYPPSNQPQHF
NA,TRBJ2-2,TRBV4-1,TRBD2,TGCGCCAGCAGCCAAGGAGCGGGAGGGAACACCGGGGAGCTGTTTTTT,CASSQGAGGNTGELFF
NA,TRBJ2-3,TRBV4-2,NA,TGTGCCAGCAGCCCCCTACAGGACCGGGAAACAGATACGCAGTATTTT,CASSPLQDRETDTQYF
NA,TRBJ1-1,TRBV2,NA,TGTGCCGGACTCTACCCTGAAGCTTTCTTT,CAGLYPEAFF
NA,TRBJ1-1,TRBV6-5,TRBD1,TGTGCCAGCAGTAGACAGGGACGGCCCACTGAAGCTTTCTTT,CASSRQGRPTEAFF
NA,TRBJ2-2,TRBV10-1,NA,TGCGCCAGCAGTAAGGCGGGAAACACCGGGGAGCTGTTTTTT,CASSKAGNTGELFF
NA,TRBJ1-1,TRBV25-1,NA,TGTGCCAGCAGTAGGGGCCGGGCCAGGGGGAACACTGAAGCTTTCTTT,CASSRGRARGNTEAFF
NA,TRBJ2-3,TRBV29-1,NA,TGCAGCATCGCCTGGGACGCAGATACGCAGTATTTT,CSIAWDADTQYF
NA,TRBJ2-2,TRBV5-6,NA,TGTGCCAGCAGCTTGGCGACGGTAGCGAACACCGGGGAGCTGTTTTTT,CASSLATVANTGELFF
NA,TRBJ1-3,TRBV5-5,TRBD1,TGTGCCAGCAGCCCAAGGACAGGGGGAAACTCTGGAAACACCATATATTTT,CASSPRTGGNSGNTIYF
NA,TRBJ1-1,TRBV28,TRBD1,TGTGCCAGCAGTTTGGGTATGAGGGGGCTTTGGGAAGCTTTCTTT,CASSLGMRGLWEAFF
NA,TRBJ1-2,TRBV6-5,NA,TGTGCCAGCACCCTCATTAGGGGCAGTATCTATGGCTACACCTTC,CASTLIRGSIYGYTF
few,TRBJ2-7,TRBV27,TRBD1,TGTGCCAGCAGCCGACAGGGGGACGAGCAGTACTTC,CASSRQGDEQYF
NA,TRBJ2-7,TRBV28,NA,TGTGCCAGCAGCAGCGGTTCACCCTCCTACGAGCAGTACTTC,CASSSGSPSYEQYF
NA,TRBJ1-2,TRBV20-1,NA,TGCAGTGCTAGTAAGCTGGATGGCTACACCTTC,CSASKLDGYTF
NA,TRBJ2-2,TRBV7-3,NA,TGTGCCAGCAGCTTATCGGCCGCGAACACCGGGGAGCTGTTTTTT,CASSLSAANTGELFF
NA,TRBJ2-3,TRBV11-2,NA,TGTGCCAGCAGCTTTGCGGCGACCACAGATACGCAGTATTTT,CASSFAATTDTQYF
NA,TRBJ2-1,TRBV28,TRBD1,TGTGCCAGTCGGGGGACAGGGGGCGCCTACAATGAGCAGTTCTTC,CASRGTGGAYNEQFF
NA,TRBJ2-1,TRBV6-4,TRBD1,TGTGCCAGCAGTATGGACAGGGGCAATGAGCAGTTCTTC,CASSMDRGNEQFF
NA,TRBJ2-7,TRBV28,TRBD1,TGTGCCAGCAGTTTATGGAGGGGACAGGGGGACAGCGAGCAGTACTTC,CASSLWRGQGDSEQYF
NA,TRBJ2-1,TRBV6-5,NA,TGTGCCAGCAGACCCCCCGGGAGCTCCTACAATGAGCAGTTCTTC,CASRPPGSSYNEQFF
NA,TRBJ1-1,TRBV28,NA,TGTGCCAGCAGTTTGCCGTACACTGAAGCTTTCTTT,CASSLPYTEAFF
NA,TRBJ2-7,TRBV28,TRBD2,TGTGCCAGCTCCCCTGGGGTAGCGGGAGCCAACGAGCAGTACTTC,CASSPGVAGANEQYF
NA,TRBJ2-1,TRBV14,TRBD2,TGTGCCAGCAGCCAAGATTGGGCTAGCGGGACTGGTGAGCAGTTCTTC,CASSQDWASGTGEQFF
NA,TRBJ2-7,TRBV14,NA,TGTGCCAGCAGCCCAAACACAGGGTCCTTCACCCACGAGCAGTACTTC,CASSPNTGSFTHEQYF
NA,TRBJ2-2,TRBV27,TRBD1,TGTGCCAGCAGGGGGACAGCGAACACCGGGGAGCTGTTTTTT,CASRGTANTGELFF
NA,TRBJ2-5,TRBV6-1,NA,TGTGCCAGCAAACGATATGGGGAGACCCAGTACTTC,CASKRYGETQYF
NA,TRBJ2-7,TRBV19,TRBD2,TGTGCCAGTAGTGTGACTAGCGGGAGTATTTACGAGCAGTACTTC,CASSVTSGSIYEQYF
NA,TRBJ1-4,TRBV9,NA,TGTGCCAGCAGCGTAGCTTACCTAAGTGGAACTAATGAAAAACTGTTTTTT,CASSVAYLSGTNEKLFF
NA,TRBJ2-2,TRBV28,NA,TGTGCCAGCAGCCCGTCAGGGGGAGGGGGGGAGCTGTTTTTT,CASSPSGGGGELFF
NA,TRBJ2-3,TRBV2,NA,TGTGCCAGCAGTGAATGGGTAGAAGACGCAGATACGCAGTATTTT,CASSEWVEDADTQYF
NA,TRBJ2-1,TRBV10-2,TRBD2,TGCGCCAGCAGTGAACGCGGGAGCTCCTACAATGAGCAGTTCTTC,CASSERGSSYNEQFF
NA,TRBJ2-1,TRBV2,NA,TGTGCCAGCTTTACCGAATCAAATGAGCAGTTCTTC,CASFTESNEQFF
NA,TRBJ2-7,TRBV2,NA,TGTGCCAGCAGTGTTTTGGCGAGGGCCTACGAGCAGTACTTC,CASSVLARAYEQYF
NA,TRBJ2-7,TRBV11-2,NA,TGTGCCAGCAGCTTAGACTTACGCACAGCCTACGAGCAGTACTTC,CASSLDLRTAYEQYF
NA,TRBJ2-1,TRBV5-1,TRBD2,TGCGCCAGCAGCTTGGAACTAGCGGGAGGGCCCTACAATGAGCAGTTCTTC,CASSLELAGGPYNEQFF
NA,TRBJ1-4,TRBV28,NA,TGTGCCAGCAGAGAGGGGGCAACTAATGAAAAACTGTTTTTT,CASREGATNEKLFF
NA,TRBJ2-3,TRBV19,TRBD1,TGTGCCAGTAGTATCATACCGGGACAGGGGCGGGATACGCAGTATTTT,CASSIIPGQGRDTQYF
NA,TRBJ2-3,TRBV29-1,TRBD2,TGCAGCGTTGATGGGGCGGGAGGAACAGATACGCAGTATTTT,CSVDGAGGTDTQYF
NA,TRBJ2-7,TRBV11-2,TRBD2,TGTGCCAGCAGAGCTACTAGCGTCTACGAGCAGTACTTC,CASRATSVYEQYF
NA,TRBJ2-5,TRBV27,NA,TGTGCCAGCAGTAAACAGGGTTGGGAGACCCAGTACTTC,CASSKQGWETQYF